The 29 T cell receptor beta chains below were found in one sample sequenced in a study of naive and memory T cell subsets. The beta constant-region primer was an equimolar mix of two oligonucleotides covering TRBC1 and TRBC2. The ligated cDNA underwent four PCR rounds using SP2 and nested alpha and beta constant-region primers. TCRdb redid the calling of the UMI-ligation and nested PCR reads with MiXCR, one entry per CDR3 protein. The table includes 120,000 or so distinct CDR3 sequences, roughly 36% detected once. Sequenced sample: central memory CD4+ T cells from blood. The receptors were gathered from a human donor in good health.

The chain links TRBV28 to TRBJ1-5, with 8 bases matching TRBD1. The germline CDR1 and CDR2 sequences are MDHEN and SYDVKM. Unmatched junction bases numbered 7, after V lost 6 bases and J lost 0 bases. CDR3 length: 16 amino acids. The CDR3 nucleotides read TGTGCCAGCAGCCAGACAGGGGTTTCTAGCAATCAGCCCCAGCATTTT. It codes for CASSQTGVSSNQPQHF.

This clonotype showed up just a few times. The chain couples TRBV5-5 to TRBJ2-1; a weak D match, TRBD2 (5 bases). The CDR3 is made up of 13 amino acids. Germline-derived CDR1 and CDR2 are SGHKS and YYEKEE (reference sequence). V gave up 5 bases and J gave up 8 bases, with 14 bases separating them. The chain's CDR3 is CASRPGFRDEQFF. The DNA of the CDR3 is TGTGCCAGCAGGCCGGGGTTCCGCGATGAGCAGTTCTTC.

This clonotype came up a few times. The J gene is TRBJ2-7, the V gene TRBV28; weak D call: TRBD1 (6 bases). V was clipped by 4 bases and J by 0 bases, with 7 bases between them. CDR1 MDHEN and CDR2 SYDVKM come from the germline V gene. The CDR3 spans 13 residues. The CDR3 sequence is CASSWTDSYEQYF. In nucleotides, the CDR3 is TGTGCCAGCAGTTGGACAGACTCCTACGAGCAGTACTTC.

This clonotype was seen a handful of times. DNA of the CDR3: TGTGCCAGTACTAGGGGGCACACCCTTGTCTCTGGGGCCAACGTCCTGACTTTC. It yields the protein CASTRGHTLVSGANVLTF. This rearrangement joins TRBV19 to TRBJ2-6; 7 positions agree with TRBD1. The CDR3 is 18 residues long. From germline, CDR1 is LNHDA and CDR2 SQIVND (reference sequence). V dropped 7 bases and J dropped 0; count of bases not matched to a gene: 12.

This clonotype was counted a few times. The CDR3 DNA sequence: TGTGCCTGGAGGGCCGGGACAGGGGGAGTCGAGCAGTACTTC. Translating gives CAWRAGTGGVEQYF. The chain uses TRBV30 and TRBJ2-7, with 11 positions matching TRBD1. CDR3 length: 14 residues. Germline V gene sequence: CDR1 GTSNPN, CDR2 SVGIG (reference sequence). J was trimmed by 6 bases and V by 3 bases; bases with no gene match: 7.

J is TRBJ2-1 and V is TRBV7-2; 13 bases line up with TRBD2. From germline, CDR1 is SGHTA and CDR2 FQGNSA. The CDR3 spans 17 residues. Trimming took 6 bases from V and 2 from J; bases not matched to a gene: 7. CDR3: CASSSRLAGGPYNEQFF. CDR3 DNA: TGTGCCAGCAGTTCTCGACTAGCGGGAGGACCCTACAATGAGCAGTTCTTC.

The V gene is TRBV20-1, the J gene TRBJ2-1; no definite D call. The CDR3 runs 11 residues. Per the germline V gene, CDR1 is DFQATT and CDR2 is SNEGSKA (reference sequence). With 6 bases removed from V and 6 bases from J, the gap between germline ends came to 9 bases. Here the CDR3 DNA reads TGCAGTGCGGGAAACTGCAATGAGCAGTTCTTC. Translating gives CSAGNCNEQFF.

The V call is TRBV6-5, the J call TRBJ1-3; D gene ambiguous. V lost 8 bases and J lost 5, with 7 bases in between. This CDR3 has 11 amino acids. Per germline, CDR1 MNHEY and CDR2 SVGAGI. The CDR3 bases are TGTGCCAGCCGGTTCCGAAACACCATATATTTT. The encoded protein is CASRFRNTIYF.

This clonotype was seen more than once but under ten times. The rearrangement joins TRBV5-1 to TRBJ1-1; 8 nucleotides agree with TRBD1. The ends lost 3 bases at V and 1 base at J; junction bases unmatched: 14. CDR1 SGHRS and CDR2 YFSETQ come from the germline V gene. The CDR3 extends over 18 amino acids. The CDR3 region has the DNA TGCGCCAGCAGCTCCCCAATCGATAAGACAGGGGCGAACACTGAAGCTTTCTTT. Protein: CASSSPIDKTGANTEAFF.

The chain joins TRBV9 to TRBJ2-7, with 9 bases lining up with TRBD1. CDR1 is SGDLS, CDR2 YYNGEE, per germline. V lost 0 bases and J lost 1; bases outside the gene matches: 5. This CDR3 region has 16 residues. The CDR3 DNA follows: TGTGCCAGCAGCGTAGGAATTGGGACAGGGTCCTACGAGCAGTACTTC. It specifies CASSVGIGTGSYEQYF. Together with reference TRBV9 and TRBJ2-7, the CDR3 gives the full variable domain: DSGVTQTPKHLITATGQRVTLRCSPRSGDLSVYWYQQSLDQGLQFLIQYYNGEERAKGNILERFSAQQFPDLHSELNLSSLELGDSALYFCASSVGIGTGSYEQYFGPGTRLTVT.

Ten or more counts support this clonotype. The chain links TRBV2 to TRBJ2-4; D tentatively fits TRBD1 or TRBD2 (5 bases each). The CDR3 has 12 amino acids. V gave up 5 bases and J gave up 15 bases, with 17 bases separating them. CDR1 and CDR2 from the germline V gene are SNHLY and FYNNEI. The CDR3 DNA reads as TGTGCCAGCAGTAACCACGGGACGCACCCGTACTTC. Translating it yields CASSNHGTHPYF.

In this sample, this clonotype turned up many times. The V call is TRBV6-5, the J call TRBJ2-2; tentative D call: TRBD2 (5 bases). V lost 7 bases and J lost 2, with 11 bases in between. Germline V CDR1 and CDR2: MNHEY, SVGAGI. The CDR3 consists of 14 residues. The CDR3 sequence: CASNPTTNTGELFF. The CDR3 DNA reads TGTGCCAGCAATCCGACTACTAACACCGGGGAGCTGTTTTTT.

The CDR3 bases are TGTGCCAGCAGTTTATCGGGGGGGGCGACCAAAAACATTCAGTACTTC. The encoded protein is CASSLSGGATKNIQYF. The chain joins TRBV27 to TRBJ2-4; tentatively, D is TRBD2 (7 bases). Trimming cost V 0 bases and J 2 bases, with 11 bases left between them. CDR3 size: 16 residues. Germline V gene data show CDR1 as MNHEY and CDR2 as SMNVEV (reference sequence).

The V gene is TRBV27, the J gene TRBJ2-4; the match to TRBD1 covers 8 bases. This CDR3 is 15 amino acids long. Germline assignment: CDR1 MNHEY and CDR2 SMNVEV (reference sequence). V lost 4 bases, J lost 6 bases, and 8 bases stayed unmatched. CDR3 sequence reads: CASSSYGQGTNIQYF. The CDR3 DNA reads TGTGCCAGCAGTTCCTACGGACAGGGCACAAACATTCAGTACTTC.

The CDR3 DNA follows: TGTGCCAGCAGTACCAGACAGGGGATTACGACCCAGTACTTC. The encoded protein is CASSTRQGITTQYF. The chain is built from TRBV28 and TRBJ2-5, with 8 bases aligning to TRBD1. Losses at the gene ends were 5 bases for V and 7 bases for J; bases not matched to a gene: 9. Germline CDR1 and CDR2: MDHEN and SYDVKM. The CDR3 totals 14 residues.

The chain employs TRBV20-1 and TRBJ1-1; the match to TRBD1 covers 7 bases. The CDR3 loop spans 16 amino acids. With V trimmed by 0 bases and J by 0 bases, 7 bases remained unmatched. Germline V lookup: CDR1 DFQATT, CDR2 SNEGSKA (reference sequence). CDR3 nucleotides: TGCAGTGCTAGAGATCTAAGGGGGCAGTTGAACACTGAAGCTTTCTTT. This translates into CSARDLRGQLNTEAFF.

This sequence joins TRBV19 and TRBJ2-1; 9 bases fit TRBD2. In germline, CDR1 is LNHDA, CDR2 SQIVND (reference sequence). The CDR3 is made up of 14 amino acids. Trimming cost V 6 bases and J 6 bases; bases outside gene matches: 6. CDR3 sequence reads: CASRASGVRNEQFF. For the CDR3, the DNA is TGTGCCAGTAGGGCTAGCGGGGTCCGCAATGAGCAGTTCTTC.

The chain has TRBV7-8 and TRBJ2-3; tentative D call: TRBD2 (5 bases). Germline values: CDR1 SGHVS, CDR2 FQNEAQ. V gave up 5 bases and J gave up 5 bases, with 11 bases separating them. The CDR3 runs to 13 residues. The CDR3 spells CASSRQGGDTQYF. The CDR3 DNA is TGTGCCAGCAGCCGGCAAGGAGGAGATACGCAGTATTTT.

V gene TRBV2 combines with J gene TRBJ2-1; 8 nucleotides match TRBD2. The CDR3 has 14 residues. Germline loops: CDR1 SNHLY, CDR2 FYNNEI. The trim removed 8 bases at V and 1 base at J, leaving 4 bases unmatched. The CDR3 is CASSERGSYNEQFF. The CDR3 DNA sequence: TGTGCCAGCTCGGAGCGGGGGTCCTACAATGAGCAGTTCTTC.

The chain uses TRBV7-3 and TRBJ2-1, with 13 bases aligning to TRBD2. This CDR3 is 17 amino acids long. The J segment lost 4 bases and the V segment lost 4 bases, leaving 7 bases of the junction unmatched. CDR1 and CDR2 from the germline V gene are SGHTA and FQGTGA. The CDR3 region has the DNA TGTGCCAGCAGCTCAAACCCGGGACTAGCGGGGTACAATGAGCAGTTCTTC. This translates into CASSSNPGLAGYNEQFF.

The rearrangement joins TRBV29-1 to TRBJ2-2; TRBD1 matches at 7 bases. Looked up from germline, CDR1 is SQVTM and CDR2 is ANQGSEA. The J segment lost 0 bases and the V segment lost 4 bases, leaving 2 bases of the junction unmatched. The CDR3 extends over 14 amino acids. CDR3 protein: CSVAQGANTGELFF. In DNA form, the CDR3 reads TGCAGCGTTGCGCAGGGGGCGAACACCGGGGAGCTGTTTTTT.

CDR3: CASSRTLTRGSYGYTF. CDR3 coding DNA: TGTGCCAGCAGCCGGACCTTAACAAGGGGGTCCTATGGCTACACCTTC. This chain connects TRBV6-5 to TRBJ1-2; tentatively, D is TRBD1 (6 bases). CDR1 MNHEY and CDR2 SVGAGI come from the germline V gene. Trimming removed 6 bases from V and 4 bases from J, with 21 bases in between. This CDR3 spans 16 amino acids.

The chain recombines TRBV18 with TRBJ2-7, with D perhaps assigned TRBD1 or TRBD2 (5 bases each). The CDR3 length is 16 residues. V was shortened by 3 bases and J by 3 bases, with 18 bases between the two germline ends. Germline V gene data show CDR1 as KGHSH and CDR2 as LQKENI. As DNA, the CDR3 is TGTGCCAGCTCACCGGCCGGGACCCCGTCCCGCTACGAGCAGTACTTC. Translating gives CASSPAGTPSRYEQYF.

This clonotype was observed at least ten times. The chain employs TRBV27 and TRBJ2-2; TRBD1 agrees at 9 bases. Germline V gene lookup returns CDR1 MNHEY and CDR2 SMNVEV (reference sequence). Trimming at V came to 2 bases and at J to 7 bases, leaving 26 bases not matched to a gene. CDR3 length equals 22 residues. The CDR3 bases are TGTGCCAGCAGTTTAAAGGCAATTGGGGACAGGGTTTCTAAGGTTTACGGCGGGGAGCTGTTTTTT. It is translated as CASSLKAIGDRVSKVYGGELFF.

J is TRBJ1-6 and V is TRBV7-2; D uncertain. Trimming removed 4 bases at V and 3 bases at J, with 13 bases between. Looked up from germline, CDR1 is SGHTA and CDR2 is FQGNSA. The CDR3 has 16 amino acids. The CDR3 bases are TGTGCCAGCAGCTCGTATGGGGAGATCTATAATTCACCCCTCCACTTT. Residues: CASSSYGEIYNSPLHF.

In its sample, this clonotype was seen a few times. The chain carries TRBV7-2 and TRBJ2-4; TRBD1 agrees at 12 bases. Germline V gene data show CDR1 as SGHTA and CDR2 as FQGNSA. J lost 6 bases, V lost 5 bases, and 2 bases had no gene match. This CDR3 contains 14 residues. The CDR3 loop is CASSRGQGANIQYF. In DNA form, the CDR3 reads TGTGCCAGCAGCCGGGGACAGGGGGCAAACATTCAGTACTTC.

This clonotype occurred a few times. The V call is TRBV28, the J call TRBJ2-5, with 8 nucleotides matching TRBD1. V dropped 6 bases and J dropped 0; count of bases not matched to a gene: 9. CDR3 length equals 16 residues. Germline CDR1 and CDR2: MDHEN and SYDVKM. As DNA, the CDR3 is TGTGCCAGCAGCCAGTGGGCAGGGGGCCACCAAGAGACCCAGTACTTC. Protein: CASSQWAGGHQETQYF.

The chain uses TRBV11-2 and TRBJ2-5; no clear D gene. Deletions cut 3 bases from V and 0 bases from J, with 8 bases between. The CDR3 consists of 14 residues. CDR1 SGHAT and CDR2 FQNNGV come from the germline V gene. The CDR3 region is CASSFGQYQETQYF. The CDR3 coding sequence is TGTGCCAGCAGCTTTGGGCAGTACCAAGAGACCCAGTACTTC.

This clonotype was observed a handful of times. The chain couples TRBV7-8 to TRBJ2-1; TRBD2 matches 8 bases. Germline V gene data show CDR1 as SGHVS and CDR2 as FQNEAQ. With 4 bases clipped from V and 6 bases from J, the junction kept 8 bases outside the gene matches. The CDR3 is 15 amino acids. The CDR3 loop reads CASSWRTSSSNEQFF. DNA of the CDR3: TGTGCCAGCAGCTGGAGGACTAGCAGTTCCAATGAGCAGTTCTTC.